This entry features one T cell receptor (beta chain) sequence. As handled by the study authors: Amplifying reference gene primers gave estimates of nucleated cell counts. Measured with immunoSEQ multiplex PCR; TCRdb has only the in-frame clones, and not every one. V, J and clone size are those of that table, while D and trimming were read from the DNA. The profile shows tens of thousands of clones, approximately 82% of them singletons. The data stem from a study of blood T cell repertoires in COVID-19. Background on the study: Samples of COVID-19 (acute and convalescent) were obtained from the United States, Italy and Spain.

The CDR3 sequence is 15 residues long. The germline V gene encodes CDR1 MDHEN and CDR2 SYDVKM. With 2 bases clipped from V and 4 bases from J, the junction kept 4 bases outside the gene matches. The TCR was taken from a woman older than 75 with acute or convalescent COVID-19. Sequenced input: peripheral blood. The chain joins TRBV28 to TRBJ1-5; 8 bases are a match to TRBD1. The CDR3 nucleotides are TGTGCCAGCAGTTTACAGGGGGCGTCGAATCAGCCCCAGCATTTT. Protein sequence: CASSLQGASNQPQHF.